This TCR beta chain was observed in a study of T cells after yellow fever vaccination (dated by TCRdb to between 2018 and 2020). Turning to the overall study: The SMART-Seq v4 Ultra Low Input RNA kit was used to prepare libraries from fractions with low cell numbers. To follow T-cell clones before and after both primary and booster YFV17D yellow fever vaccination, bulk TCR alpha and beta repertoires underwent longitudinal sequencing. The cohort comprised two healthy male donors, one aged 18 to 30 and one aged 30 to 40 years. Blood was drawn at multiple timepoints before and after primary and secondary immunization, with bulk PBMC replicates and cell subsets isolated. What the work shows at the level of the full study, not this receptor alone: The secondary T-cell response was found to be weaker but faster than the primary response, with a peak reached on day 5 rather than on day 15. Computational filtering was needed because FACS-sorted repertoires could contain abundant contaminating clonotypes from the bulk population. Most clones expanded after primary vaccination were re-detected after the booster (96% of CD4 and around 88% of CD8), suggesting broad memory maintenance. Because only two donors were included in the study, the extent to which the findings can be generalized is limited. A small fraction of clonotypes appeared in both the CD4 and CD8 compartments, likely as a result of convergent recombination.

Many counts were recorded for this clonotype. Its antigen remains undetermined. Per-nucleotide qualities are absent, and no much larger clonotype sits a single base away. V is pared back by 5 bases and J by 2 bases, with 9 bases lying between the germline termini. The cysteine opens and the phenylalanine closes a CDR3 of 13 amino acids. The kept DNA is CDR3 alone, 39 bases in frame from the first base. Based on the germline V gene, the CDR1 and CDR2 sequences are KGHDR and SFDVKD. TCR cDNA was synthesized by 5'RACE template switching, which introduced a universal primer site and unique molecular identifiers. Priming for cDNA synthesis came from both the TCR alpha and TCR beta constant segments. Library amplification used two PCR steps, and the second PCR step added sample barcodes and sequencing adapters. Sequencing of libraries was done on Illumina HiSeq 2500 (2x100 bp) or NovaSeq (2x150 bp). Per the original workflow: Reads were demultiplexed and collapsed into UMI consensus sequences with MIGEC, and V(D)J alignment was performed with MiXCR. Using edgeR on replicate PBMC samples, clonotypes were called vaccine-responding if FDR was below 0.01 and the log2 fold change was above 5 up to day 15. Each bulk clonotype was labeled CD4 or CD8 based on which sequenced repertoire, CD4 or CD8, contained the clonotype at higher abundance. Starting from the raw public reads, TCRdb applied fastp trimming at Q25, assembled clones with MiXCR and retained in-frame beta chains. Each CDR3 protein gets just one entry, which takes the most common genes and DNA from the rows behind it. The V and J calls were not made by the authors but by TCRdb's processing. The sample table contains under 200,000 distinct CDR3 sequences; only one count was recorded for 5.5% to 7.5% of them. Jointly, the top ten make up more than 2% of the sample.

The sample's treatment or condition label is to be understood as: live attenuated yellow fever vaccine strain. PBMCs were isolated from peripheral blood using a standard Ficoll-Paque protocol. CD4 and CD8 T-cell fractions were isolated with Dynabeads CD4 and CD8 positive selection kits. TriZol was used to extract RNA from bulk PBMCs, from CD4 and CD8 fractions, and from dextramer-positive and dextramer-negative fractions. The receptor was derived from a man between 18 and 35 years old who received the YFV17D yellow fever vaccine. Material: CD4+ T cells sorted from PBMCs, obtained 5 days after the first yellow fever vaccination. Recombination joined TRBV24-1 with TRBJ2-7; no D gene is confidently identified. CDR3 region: CATSVVTTYEQYF. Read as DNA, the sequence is TGTGCCACCAGTGTCGTCACCACCTACGAGCAGTACTTC.